The 27 T cell receptor beta chains below all came from one sample that was sequenced in a study of technical replicates of blood from a few donors. Produced via immunoSEQ multiplex PCR; TCRdb's table is partial and in-frame only. The sample lists about 68,000 clones, 95% to 97% occurring once. The specimen was T cells isolated from PBMCs. The origin of the receptors is a human donor in good health.

The chain is built from TRBV7-3 and TRBJ2-5; TRBD1 matches 8 bases. This CDR3 is 13 amino acids long. CDR1 is SGHTA, CDR2 FQGTGA, per germline. V was clipped by 5 bases and J by 5 bases; unmatched bases: 4. The CDR3 DNA reads as TGTGCCAGCAGCCGACAGGGGTCGGAGACCCAGTACTTC. Translating it yields CASSRQGSETQYF.

This chain joins TRBV28 and TRBJ2-2, with 9 bases aligning to TRBD2. This CDR3 spans 16 amino acids. The germline V gene encodes CDR1 MDHEN and CDR2 SYDVKM. V trimming: 3 bases; J trimming: 7 bases; junction bases outside the gene matches: 9. CDR3 residues: CASSLEREVLIGELFF. The CDR3 nucleotides are TGTGCCAGCAGTTTGGAGCGGGAGGTCCTCATCGGGGAGCTGTTTTTT.

This chain links TRBV27 with TRBJ2-3; D ambiguous. The CDR3 runs to 15 residues. Trimming shortened V by 4 bases and J by 2 bases, and 13 bases separated the two germline ends. Germline CDR1 MNHEY, CDR2 SMNVEV (reference sequence). The CDR3 reads CASSSRSSLTDTQYF. The CDR3 DNA reads as TGTGCCAGCAGTTCCCGATCAAGCCTCACAGATACGCAGTATTTT.

The rearrangement joins TRBV2 to TRBJ1-1; TRBD1 aligns across 7 bases. Germline V gene lookup returns CDR1 SNHLY and CDR2 FYNNEI. After removal of 0 bases from V and 0 bases from J, the junction contained 1 base not matched to a gene. The CDR3 runs 15 residues. DNA for the CDR3: TGTGCCAGCAGTGAAGCGGGACAGTTGAACACTGAAGCTTTCTTT. This sequence encodes CASSEAGQLNTEAFF. Together with reference TRBV2 and TRBJ1-1, the CDR3 gives the full variable domain: EPEVTQTPSHQVTQMGQEVILRCVPISNHLYFYWYRQILGQKVEFLVSFYNNEISEKSEIFDDQFSVERPDGSNFTLKIRSTKLEDSAMYFCASSEAGQLNTEAFFGQGTRLTVV.

The chain has TRBV28 and TRBJ1-5; TRBD1 matches 7 bases. CDR1 MDHEN and CDR2 SYDVKM come from the germline V gene. With 2 bases clipped from V and 2 bases from J, the junction kept 15 bases outside the gene matches. This CDR3 comprises 19 residues. DNA for the CDR3: TGTGCCAGCAGTTTAGACCCTTATACAGGGGAGTACGGCAATCAGCCCCAGCATTTT. It yields the protein CASSLDPYTGEYGNQPQHF.

This chain uses TRBV19 with TRBJ1-5; 8 bases fit TRBD1. CDR1 is LNHDA, CDR2 SQIVND, per germline (reference sequence). This CDR3 contains 15 residues. V lost 6 bases and J lost 3; bases outside the gene matches: 7. This chain's CDR3 is CASRRPGGDNQPQHF. Written as DNA, the CDR3 is TGTGCCAGTAGGAGACCAGGGGGCGACAATCAGCCCCAGCATTTT.

The gene calls are TRBV19 and TRBJ2-5; D uncertain. V was trimmed by 3 bases and J by 5 bases, leaving 16 bases between them. The length of the CDR3 is 15 residues. From germline, CDR1 is LNHDA and CDR2 SQIVND (reference sequence). The CDR3 region has the DNA TGTGCCAGTAGTATCTCCGTCGGTGTCTGGGAGACCCAGTACTTC. Its translation is CASSISVGVWETQYF.

V is TRBV20-1 and J is TRBJ2-5, with unresolved D. Germline V CDR1 and CDR2: DFQATT, SNEGSKA (reference sequence). The CDR3 totals 11 residues. V lost 6 bases to trimming and J lost 3 bases, with 8 bases between them. The CDR3 reads CSASREETQYF. Written as DNA, the CDR3 is TGCAGTGCCTCTAGAGAAGAGACCCAGTACTTC.

This chain connects TRBV7-2 to TRBJ2-7, with 9 bases lining up with TRBD2. V trimming: 1 base; J trimming: 2 bases; junction bases outside the gene matches: 6. This CDR3 region has 16 residues. Germline V gives CDR1 SGHTA, CDR2 FQGNSA. The chain's CDR3 is CASSLGLAAVTYEQYF. Here the CDR3 DNA reads TGTGCCAGCAGCTTAGGACTAGCGGCCGTCACCTACGAGCAGTACTTC.

The V call is TRBV19, the J call TRBJ2-1; 11 bases fit TRBD2. This CDR3 is 14 amino acids long. With 8 bases clipped from V and 8 bases from J, the junction kept 8 bases outside the gene matches. From germline, CDR1 is LNHDA and CDR2 SQIVND (reference sequence). The CDR3 DNA sequence: TGTGCCAGTGAAACTAGCGGGAGTAGCGATGAGCAGTTCTTC. The encoded protein is CASETSGSSDEQFF.

The chain combines TRBV2 with TRBJ2-2; D is ambiguous. Trimming cost V 10 bases and J 5 bases, with 17 bases left between them. The germline CDR1 and CDR2 sequences are SNHLY and FYNNEI. CDR3 length equals 14 residues. The CDR3 DNA sequence: TGTGCCACCAGAGAAGGGTACGGGACCGGGGAGCTGTTTTTT. This codes for CATREGYGTGELFF.

The chain couples TRBV11-2 to TRBJ1-4; D possibly corresponds to TRBD1 (6 bases). Looked up from germline, CDR1 is SGHAT and CDR2 is FQNNGV. The CDR3 extends over 16 amino acids. Trimming left V 1 base short and J 8 bases short, with 17 bases between. CDR3 loop: CASSLVGGAVGEKLFF. CDR3 DNA sequence: TGTGCCAGCAGCTTAGTTGGGGGCGCGGTGGGGGAAAAACTGTTTTTT.

The chain employs TRBV6-1 and TRBJ1-6, with D possibly being TRBD1 (5 bases). The CDR3 spans 15 residues. CDR1 is MNHNS, CDR2 SASEGT, per germline. V was cut by 2 bases and J by 10 bases, with 15 bases left in between. CDR3 loop: CASSEYKGPRSPLHF. The CDR3 DNA reads TGTGCCAGCAGTGAATATAAGGGGCCGAGGTCACCCCTCCACTTT.

The V gene is TRBV4-2, the J gene TRBJ2-7, with 10 bases lining up with TRBD2. CDR1 and CDR2 from the germline V gene are LGHNA and YNFKEQ. With 3 bases clipped from V and 3 bases from J, the junction kept 14 bases outside the gene matches. The CDR3 extends over 18 amino acids. The DNA for the CDR3 is TGTGCCAGCAGCCAGTCCACAGCTCTAGCGGGAGCAGGCTACGAGCAGTACTTC. It specifies CASSQSTALAGAGYEQYF.

The chain carries TRBV5-1 and TRBJ1-4; 8 bases line up with TRBD1. Per germline, CDR1 SGHRS and CDR2 YFSETQ. This CDR3 has 16 residues. Losses at the gene ends were 0 bases for V and 3 bases for J; bases not matched to a gene: 4. CDR3 loop: CASSLGNRGANEKLFF. CDR3 nucleotides: TGCGCCAGCAGCTTGGGTAACAGGGGGGCTAATGAAAAACTGTTTTTT.

The V call is TRBV18, the J call TRBJ2-5, with TRBD1 matching 8 bases. Trimming removed 4 bases from V and 5 bases from J; junction bases left unmatched: 15. The CDR3 consists of 17 residues. Germline CDR1 KGHSH, CDR2 LQKENI. The CDR3 region has the DNA TGTGCCAGCTCACGAGCTTGGTCAGGGGGCGGAAAGGAGACCCAGTACTTC. Amino acid sequence: CASSRAWSGGGKETQYF.

V usage is TRBV7-3 and J usage is TRBJ2-7; possible D gene TRBD2, 7 bases. Trimming left V 5 bases short and J 7 bases short, with 24 bases between. Per germline, CDR1 SGHTA and CDR2 FQGTGA. The CDR3 loop spans 16 amino acids. CDR3 DNA sequence: TGTGCCAGCAGCAAGCCATCTAGCGGAGGGGGGAGGGAGCAGTACTTC. It specifies CASSKPSSGGGREQYF.

The rearrangement uses TRBV19 and TRBJ2-1; no clear D. Per germline, CDR1 LNHDA and CDR2 SQIVND (reference sequence). V was clipped by 6 bases and J by 2 bases, with 14 bases between them. This CDR3 has 15 residues. The CDR3, as DNA: TGTGCCAGTAGCGCAGACATCGCTCCCTACAATGAGCAGTTCTTC. Protein: CASSADIAPYNEQFF.

V gene TRBV15 combines with J gene TRBJ1-2; D unresolved. The length of the CDR3 is 15 residues. The ends were cut back, 0 bases at V and 7 bases at J, with 15 bases in the middle. Germline V CDR1 and CDR2: LNHNV, YYDKDF (reference sequence). The CDR3 loop is CATSREGTPRSGYTF. The CDR3 DNA sequence: TGTGCCACCAGCAGAGAAGGTACCCCTAGGAGTGGCTACACCTTC.

V is TRBV7-2 and J is TRBJ2-7; TRBD2 is a possible D gene (5 bases). Trimming stripped 2 bases from V and 4 bases from J, with 12 bases between. Germline CDR1 SGHTA, CDR2 FQGNSA. CDR3 length: 14 amino acids. As DNA, the CDR3 is TGTGCCAGCAGCTTAATTCGGACTGAGTACGAGCAGTACTTC. This encodes CASSLIRTEYEQYF.

The V gene is TRBV29-1, the J gene TRBJ2-1; a weak D match, TRBD2 (6 bases). Germline loops: CDR1 SQVTM, CDR2 ANQGSEA. This CDR3 has 16 residues. V lost 7 bases and J lost 5, with 24 bases in between. In DNA, the CDR3 is TGCAGCGCTAGGTGGGACTCCTCACTCCTTCACAATGAGCAGTTCTTC. Translation: CSARWDSSLLHNEQFF.

A few counts support this clone. The rearrangement joins TRBV15 to TRBJ1-5; 9 bases align to TRBD1. Germline values: CDR1 LNHNV, CDR2 YYDKDF (reference sequence). The V and J ends lost 1 base and 4 bases, in that order; junction bases with no gene match: 5. The CDR3 contains 16 residues. DNA for the CDR3: TGTGCCACCAGCAGAGCTAGGGACAGGGAAAATCAGCCCCAGCATTTT. Translating it yields CATSRARDRENQPQHF.

The chain combines TRBV9 with TRBJ1-1; 9 nucleotides align to TRBD1. V trimming: 2 bases; J trimming: 0 bases; junction bases outside the gene matches: 14. The CDR3 spans 19 residues. CDR1 SGDLS and CDR2 YYNGEE come from the germline V gene. This CDR3 reads CASSVDSGTGTPMNTEAFF. The CDR3 coding sequence is TGTGCCAGCAGCGTTGACTCCGGGACAGGGACCCCTATGAACACTGAAGCTTTCTTT.

The chain carries TRBV9 and TRBJ1-4; D unclear. Germline CDR1 is SGDLS and CDR2 is YYNGEE. CDR3 length: 14 amino acids. V lost 0 bases and J 4 bases, leaving 7 bases between the germline ends. CDR3 DNA sequence: TGTGCCAGCAGCGTAGGCGAGATTAATGAAAAACTGTTTTTT. Protein product: CASSVGEINEKLFF.

CDR3 DNA sequence: TGTGCCAGCAGTTCCCCCGGGGGATACTATGGCTACACCTTC. This translates into CASSSPGGYYGYTF. V gene TRBV6-6 combines with J gene TRBJ1-2, with D possibly matching TRBD1 (5 bases). Germline-derived CDR1 and CDR2 are MNHNY and SVGAGI (reference sequence). The CDR3 runs to 14 residues. V lost 4 bases, J lost 3 bases, and 12 bases lay in between.

This chain connects TRBV7-9 to TRBJ1-2; possible D gene TRBD1, 6 bases. Trimming pared 1 base from V and 6 bases from J, leaving 9 bases between. This CDR3 comprises 13 residues. The germline V gene has CDR1 SEHNR and CDR2 FQNEAQ (reference sequence). In nucleotides, the CDR3 is TGTGCCAGCAGCTTAGGAGGGGGTGATGGCTACACCTTC. Its protein is CASSLGGGDGYTF.

This chain connects TRBV29-1 to TRBJ1-2; D perhaps matches TRBD1 (5 bases). Per germline, CDR1 SQVTM and CDR2 ANQGSEA. Trimming shortened V by 0 bases and J by 0 bases, and 11 bases separated the two germline ends. This CDR3 comprises 15 residues. This CDR3 reads CSVEDGGGANYGYTF. CDR3 nucleotide sequence: TGCAGCGTTGAAGATGGGGGGGGAGCTAACTATGGCTACACCTTC.